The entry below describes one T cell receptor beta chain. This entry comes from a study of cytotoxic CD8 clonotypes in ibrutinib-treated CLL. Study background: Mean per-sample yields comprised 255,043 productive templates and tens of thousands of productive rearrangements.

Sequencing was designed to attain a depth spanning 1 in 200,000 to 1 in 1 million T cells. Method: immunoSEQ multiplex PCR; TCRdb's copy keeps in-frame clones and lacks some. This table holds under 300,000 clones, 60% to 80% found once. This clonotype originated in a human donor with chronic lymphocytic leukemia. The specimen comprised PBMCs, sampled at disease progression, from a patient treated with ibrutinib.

The CDR3 DNA reads TGCGCCAGCAGCTTGGCAGGGTCGGAAGAGCAGTTCTTC. Translating it yields CASSLAGSEEQFF. This chain joins TRBV5-1 and TRBJ2-1, with a tentative D call TRBD1 (5 bases). Germline CDR1 reads SGHRS; CDR2 reads YFSETQ. V was cut by 0 bases and J by 10 bases, with 11 bases left in between. The CDR3 is 13 residues long.